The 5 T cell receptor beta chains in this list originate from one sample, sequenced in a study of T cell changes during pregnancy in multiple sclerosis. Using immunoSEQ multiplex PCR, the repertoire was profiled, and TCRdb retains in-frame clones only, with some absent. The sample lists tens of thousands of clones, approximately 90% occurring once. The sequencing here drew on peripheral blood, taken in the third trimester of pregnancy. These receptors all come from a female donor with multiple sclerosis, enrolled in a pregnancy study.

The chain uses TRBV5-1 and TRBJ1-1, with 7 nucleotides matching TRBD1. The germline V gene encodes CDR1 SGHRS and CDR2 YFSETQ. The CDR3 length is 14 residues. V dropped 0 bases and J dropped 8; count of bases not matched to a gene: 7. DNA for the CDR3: TGCGCCAGCAGCTTGGGACAGGGAGGTGGAGAAGCTTTCTTT. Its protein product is CASSLGQGGGEAFF.

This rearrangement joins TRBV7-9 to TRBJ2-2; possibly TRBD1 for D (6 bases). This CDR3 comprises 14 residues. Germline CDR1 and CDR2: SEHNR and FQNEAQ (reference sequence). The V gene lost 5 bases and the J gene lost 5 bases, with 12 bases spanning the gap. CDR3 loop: CASSAATGTGELFF. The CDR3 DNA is TGTGCCAGCAGCGCGGCGACAGGTACCGGGGAGCTGTTTTTT.

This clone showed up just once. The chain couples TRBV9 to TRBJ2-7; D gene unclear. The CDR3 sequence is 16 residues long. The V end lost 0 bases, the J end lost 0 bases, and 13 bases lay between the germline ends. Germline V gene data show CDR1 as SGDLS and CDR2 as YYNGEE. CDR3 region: CASSVGLGQLSYEQYF. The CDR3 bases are TGTGCCAGCAGCGTAGGTCTGGGCCAGCTCTCCTACGAGCAGTACTTC.

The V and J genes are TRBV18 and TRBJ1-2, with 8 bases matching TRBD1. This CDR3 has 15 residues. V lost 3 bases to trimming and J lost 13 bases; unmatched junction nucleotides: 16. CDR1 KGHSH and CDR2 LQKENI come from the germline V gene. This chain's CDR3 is CASSPAPQGEPVSTF. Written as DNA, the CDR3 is TGTGCCAGCTCACCCGCCCCACAGGGGGAGCCCGTAAGCACCTTC.

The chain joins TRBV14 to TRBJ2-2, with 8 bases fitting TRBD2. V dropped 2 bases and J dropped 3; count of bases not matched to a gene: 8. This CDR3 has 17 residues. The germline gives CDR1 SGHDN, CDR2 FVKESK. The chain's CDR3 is CASSQSMAGGYTGELFF. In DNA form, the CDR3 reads TGTGCCAGCAGCCAATCGATGGCGGGAGGATACACCGGGGAGCTGTTTTTT.